This T cell receptor (beta chain) appears in the sequencing data of a study of blood T cell repertoires in COVID-19. How the authors handled the data: Cell counts per sample came from amplifying reference gene primers. The assay was immunoSEQ multiplex PCR, and TCRdb's table has in-frame clones only and misses some. V, J and clone size are taken as reported in that table, and D and trimming were inferred from the DNA itself. The sample lists 65,000 to 90,000 clones; around 87% were seen once. The CDR3 is made up of 13 amino acids. Germline lookup yields CDR1 SGHRS and CDR2 YFSETQ. The V end lost 2 bases, the J end lost 8 bases, and 10 bases lay between the germline ends.

The clonotype comes from a woman in her forties or fifties with active or convalescent COVID-19. The V gene is TRBV5-1, the J gene TRBJ1-4; D unresolved. The material sequenced was peripheral blood. The CDR3, as DNA: TGCGCCAGCAGCTTCCATAGCGGGGAAAAACTGTTTTTT. Its protein is CASSFHSGEKLFF.